This T cell receptor (beta chain) was sequenced for a study of blood T cell repertoires in COVID-19. The assay was immunoSEQ multiplex PCR, and TCRdb's table has in-frame clones only and misses some. The sample contains about 290,000 clones, about nine tenths of which appear only once. V was clipped by 2 bases and J by 2 bases, with 13 bases between them. The CDR3 contains 16 residues. Germline CDR1 reads SGHRS; CDR2 reads YFSETQ. The genes are TRBV5-1 and TRBJ2-2; D possibly corresponds to TRBD1 (5 bases). Sequencing was carried out using PBMCs or T cells enriched from blood (not recorded which). This clonotype was obtained from a woman between 40 and 55 years old who had recovered from COVID-19. CDR3 in DNA: TGCGCCAGCAGCTTACAAGACAGCAGAAACACCGGGGAGCTGTTTTTT. Translation gives CASSLQDSRNTGELFF.